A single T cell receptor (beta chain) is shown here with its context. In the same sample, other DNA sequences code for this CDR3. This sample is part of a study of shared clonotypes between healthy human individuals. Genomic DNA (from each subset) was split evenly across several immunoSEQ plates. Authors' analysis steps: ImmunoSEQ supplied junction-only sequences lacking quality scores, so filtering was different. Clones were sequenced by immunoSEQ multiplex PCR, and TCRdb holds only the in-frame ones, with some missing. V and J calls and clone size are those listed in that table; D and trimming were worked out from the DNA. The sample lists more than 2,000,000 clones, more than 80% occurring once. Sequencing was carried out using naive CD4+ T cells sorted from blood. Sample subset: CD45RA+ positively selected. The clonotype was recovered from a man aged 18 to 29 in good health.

This chain's CDR3 is CASSPGLVETQYF. CDR3 sequence (DNA): TGTGCCAGCTCACCCGGACTAGTCGAGACCCAGTACTTC. The genes are TRBV18 and TRBJ2-5; 7 bases map to TRBD2. Trimming took 3 bases from V and 5 from J; bases not matched to a gene: 3. Germline loops: CDR1 KGHSH, CDR2 LQKENI. The CDR3 length is 13 residues. The complete variable domain, with remaining parts taken from reference TRBV18 and TRBJ2-5, reads NAGVMQNPRHLVRRRGQEARLRCSPMKGHSHVYWYRQLPEEGLKFMVYLQKENIIDESGMPKERFSAEFPKEGPSILRIQQVVRGDSAAYFCASSPGLVETQYFGPGTRLLVL.